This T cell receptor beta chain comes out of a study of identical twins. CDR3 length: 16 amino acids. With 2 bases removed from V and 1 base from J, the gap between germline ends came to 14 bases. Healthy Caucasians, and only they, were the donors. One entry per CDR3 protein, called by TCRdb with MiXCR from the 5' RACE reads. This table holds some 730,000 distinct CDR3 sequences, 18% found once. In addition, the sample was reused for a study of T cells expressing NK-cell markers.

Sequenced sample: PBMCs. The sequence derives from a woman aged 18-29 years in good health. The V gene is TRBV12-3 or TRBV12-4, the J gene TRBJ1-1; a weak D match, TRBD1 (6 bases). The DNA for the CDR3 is TGTGCCAGCAGTTTAAGGGGGGGAGGGCAGAACACTGAAGCTTTCTTT. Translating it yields CASSLRGGGQNTEAFF.